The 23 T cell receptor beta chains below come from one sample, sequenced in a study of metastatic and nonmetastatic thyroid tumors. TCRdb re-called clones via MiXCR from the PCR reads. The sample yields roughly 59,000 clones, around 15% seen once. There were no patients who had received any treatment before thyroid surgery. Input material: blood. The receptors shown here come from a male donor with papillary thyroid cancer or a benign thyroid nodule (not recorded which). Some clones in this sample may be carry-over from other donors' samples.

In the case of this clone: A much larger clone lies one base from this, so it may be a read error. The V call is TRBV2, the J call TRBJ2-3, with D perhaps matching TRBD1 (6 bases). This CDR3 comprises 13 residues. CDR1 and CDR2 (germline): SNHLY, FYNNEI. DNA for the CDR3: TGTGCCAGCAACAGGGTTGGGGAAGATACGCGGTATTTT. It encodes CASNRVGEDTRYF.

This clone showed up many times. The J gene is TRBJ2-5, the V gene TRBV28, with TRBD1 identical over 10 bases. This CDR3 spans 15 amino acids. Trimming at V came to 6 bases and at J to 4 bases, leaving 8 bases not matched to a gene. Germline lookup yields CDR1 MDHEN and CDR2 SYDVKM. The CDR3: CASSPGQGMGETQYF. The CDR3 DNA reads TGTGCCAGCAGCCCGGGACAGGGGATGGGAGAGACCCAGTACTTC.

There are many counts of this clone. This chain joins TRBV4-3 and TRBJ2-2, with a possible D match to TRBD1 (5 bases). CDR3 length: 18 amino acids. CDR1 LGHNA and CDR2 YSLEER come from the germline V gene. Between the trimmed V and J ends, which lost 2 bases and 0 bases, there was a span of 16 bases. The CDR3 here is CASSQQNGHPSNTGELFF. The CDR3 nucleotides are TGCGCCAGCAGCCAACAAAACGGACACCCATCGAACACCGGGGAGCTGTTTTTT.

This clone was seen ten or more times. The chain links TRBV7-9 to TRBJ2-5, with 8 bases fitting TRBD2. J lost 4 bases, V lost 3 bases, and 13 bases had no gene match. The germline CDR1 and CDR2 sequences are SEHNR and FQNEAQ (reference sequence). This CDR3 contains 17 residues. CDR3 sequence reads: CASSLWLGGVVSETQYF. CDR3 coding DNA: TGTGCCAGCAGCTTGTGGCTCGGGGGGGTGGTATCAGAGACCCAGTACTTC. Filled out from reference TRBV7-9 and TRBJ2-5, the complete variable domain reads DTGVSQNPRHKITKRGQNVTFRCDPISEHNRLYWYRQTLGQGPEFLTYFQNEAQLEKSRLLSDRFSAERPKGSFSTLEIQRTEQGDSAMYLCASSLWLGGVVSETQYFGPGTRLLVL.

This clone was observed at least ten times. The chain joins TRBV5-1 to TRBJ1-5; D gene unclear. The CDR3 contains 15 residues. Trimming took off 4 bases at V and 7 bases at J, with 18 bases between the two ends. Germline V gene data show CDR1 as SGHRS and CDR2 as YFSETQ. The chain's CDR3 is CASSPYPGSEQPQHF. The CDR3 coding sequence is TGCGCCAGCAGCCCCTACCCGGGGAGCGAACAGCCCCAGCATTTT.

The CDR3 region has the DNA TGTGCCAGCAGCTCCGACAGGGTGGCTTCTGAAGCTTTCTTT. This codes for CASSSDRVASEAFF. This chain links TRBV7-2 with TRBJ1-1; 7 bases are shared with TRBD1. V dropped 4 bases and J dropped 6; count of bases not matched to a gene: 8. CDR1 is SGHTA, CDR2 FQGNSA, per germline. This CDR3 has 14 amino acids.

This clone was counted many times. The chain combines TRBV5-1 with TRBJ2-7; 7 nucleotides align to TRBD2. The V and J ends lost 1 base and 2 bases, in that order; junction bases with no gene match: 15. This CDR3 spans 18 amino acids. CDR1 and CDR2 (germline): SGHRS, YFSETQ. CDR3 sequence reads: CASSLYAVMGGEAYEQYF. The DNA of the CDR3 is TGCGCCAGCAGCTTGTACGCCGTTATGGGGGGGGAAGCCTACGAGCAGTACTTC.

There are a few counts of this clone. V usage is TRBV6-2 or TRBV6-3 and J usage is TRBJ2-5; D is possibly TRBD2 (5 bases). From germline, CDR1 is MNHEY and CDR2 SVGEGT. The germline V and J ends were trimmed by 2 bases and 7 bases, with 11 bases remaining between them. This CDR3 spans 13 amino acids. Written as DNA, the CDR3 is TGTGCCAGCAGTTACGAGGGCCTCGGGACCCAGTACTTC. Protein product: CASSYEGLGTQYF.

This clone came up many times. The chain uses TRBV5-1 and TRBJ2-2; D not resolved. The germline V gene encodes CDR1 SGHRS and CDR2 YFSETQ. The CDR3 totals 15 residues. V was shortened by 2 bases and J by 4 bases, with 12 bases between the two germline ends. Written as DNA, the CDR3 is TGCGCCAGCAGCTTAGCAGGAGCCGTCACCGGGGAGCTGTTTTTT. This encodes CASSLAGAVTGELFF.

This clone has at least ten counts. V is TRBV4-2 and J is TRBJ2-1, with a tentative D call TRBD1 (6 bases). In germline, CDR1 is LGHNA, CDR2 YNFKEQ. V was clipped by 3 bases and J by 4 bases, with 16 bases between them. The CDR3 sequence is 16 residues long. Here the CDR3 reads CASSQEGQRTYNEQFF. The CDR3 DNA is TGTGCCAGCAGCCAGGAAGGACAGAGAACTTACAATGAGCAGTTCTTC.

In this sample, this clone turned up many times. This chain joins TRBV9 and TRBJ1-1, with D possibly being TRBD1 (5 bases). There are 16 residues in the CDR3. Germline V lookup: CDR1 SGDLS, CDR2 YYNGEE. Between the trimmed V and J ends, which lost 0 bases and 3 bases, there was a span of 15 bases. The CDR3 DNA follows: TGTGCCAGCAGCGTAGGGTCACGGGGGACCCACACTGAAGCTTTCTTT. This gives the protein CASSVGSRGTHTEAFF.

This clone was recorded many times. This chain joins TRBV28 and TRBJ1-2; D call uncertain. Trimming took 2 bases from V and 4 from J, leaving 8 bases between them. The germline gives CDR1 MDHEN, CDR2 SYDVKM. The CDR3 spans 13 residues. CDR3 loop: CASSLPGPYGYTF. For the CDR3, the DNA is TGTGCCAGCAGTTTACCGGGTCCCTATGGCTACACCTTC.

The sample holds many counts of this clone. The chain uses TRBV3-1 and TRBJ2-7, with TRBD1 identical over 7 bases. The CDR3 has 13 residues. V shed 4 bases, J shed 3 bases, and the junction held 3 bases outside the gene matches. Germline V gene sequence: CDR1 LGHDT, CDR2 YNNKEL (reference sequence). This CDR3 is CASSPWTGYEQYF. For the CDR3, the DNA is TGTGCCAGCAGCCCCTGGACAGGCTACGAGCAGTACTTC.

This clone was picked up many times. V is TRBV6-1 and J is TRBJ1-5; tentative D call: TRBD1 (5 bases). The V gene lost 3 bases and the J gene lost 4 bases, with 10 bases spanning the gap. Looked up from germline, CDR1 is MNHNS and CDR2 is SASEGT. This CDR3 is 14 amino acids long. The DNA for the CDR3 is TGTGCCAGCAGTGAGGGGCGGGAGAATCAGCCCCAGCATTTT. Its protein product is CASSEGRENQPQHF.

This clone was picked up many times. CDR3: CASSFNGQGTHGYTF. The CDR3, as DNA: TGTGCCAGCAGTTTCAACGGACAGGGCACCCATGGCTACACCTTC. The rearrangement links TRBV6-1 to TRBJ1-2; TRBD1 matches at 8 bases. Losses at the gene ends were 5 bases for V and 6 bases for J; bases not matched to a gene: 11. In germline, CDR1 is MNHNS, CDR2 SASEGT. The CDR3 is made up of 15 amino acids.

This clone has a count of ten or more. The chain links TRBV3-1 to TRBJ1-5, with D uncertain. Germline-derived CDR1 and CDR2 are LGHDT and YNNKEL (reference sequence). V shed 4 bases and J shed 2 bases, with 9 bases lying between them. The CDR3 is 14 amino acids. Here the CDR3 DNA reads TGTGCCAGCAGCCCGGGCCGTGGCAATCAGCCCCAGCATTTT. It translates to CASSPGRGNQPQHF.

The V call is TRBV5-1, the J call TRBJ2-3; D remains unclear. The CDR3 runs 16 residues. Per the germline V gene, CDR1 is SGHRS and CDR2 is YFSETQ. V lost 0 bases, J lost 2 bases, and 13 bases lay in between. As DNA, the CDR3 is TGCGCCAGCAGCTTGGGATGGTTAAGGTTCACAGATACGCAGTATTTT. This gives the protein CASSLGWLRFTDTQYF.

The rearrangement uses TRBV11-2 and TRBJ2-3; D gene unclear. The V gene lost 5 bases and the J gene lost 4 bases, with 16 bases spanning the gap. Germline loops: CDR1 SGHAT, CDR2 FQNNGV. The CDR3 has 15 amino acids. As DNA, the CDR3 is TGTGCCAGCAGCGTCTCCCGGCAACGGGCAGATACGCAGTATTTT. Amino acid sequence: CASSVSRQRADTQYF.

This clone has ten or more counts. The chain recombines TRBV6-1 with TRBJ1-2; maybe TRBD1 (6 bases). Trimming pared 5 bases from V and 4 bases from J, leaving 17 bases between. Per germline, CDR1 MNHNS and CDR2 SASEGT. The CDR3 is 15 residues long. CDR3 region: CASSPPGQHFYGYTF. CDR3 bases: TGTGCCAGCAGTCCCCCCGGACAGCACTTCTATGGCTACACCTTC.

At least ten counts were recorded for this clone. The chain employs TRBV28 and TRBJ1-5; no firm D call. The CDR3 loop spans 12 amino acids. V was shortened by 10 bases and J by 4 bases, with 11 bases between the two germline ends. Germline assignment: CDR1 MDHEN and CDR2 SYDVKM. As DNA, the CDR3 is TGTGCCACCCGAACTGGGAATCAGCCCCAGCATTTT. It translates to CATRTGNQPQHF.

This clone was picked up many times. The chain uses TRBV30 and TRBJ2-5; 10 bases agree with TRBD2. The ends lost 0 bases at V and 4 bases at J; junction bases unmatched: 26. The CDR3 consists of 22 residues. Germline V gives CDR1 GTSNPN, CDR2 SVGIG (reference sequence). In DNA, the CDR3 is TGTGCCTGGAGTGTACGTCGGAGAGGACAGGGCCGTCTAGCGGGAGTAAGAGAGACCCAGTACTTC. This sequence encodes CAWSVRRRGQGRLAGVRETQYF.

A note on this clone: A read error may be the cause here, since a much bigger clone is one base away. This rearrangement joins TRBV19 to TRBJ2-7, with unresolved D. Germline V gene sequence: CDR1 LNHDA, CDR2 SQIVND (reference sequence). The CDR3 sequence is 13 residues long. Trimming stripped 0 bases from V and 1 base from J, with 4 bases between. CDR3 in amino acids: CASSIDRSYEQYF. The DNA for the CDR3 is TGTGCCAGTAGTATAGACAGGTCCTACGAGCAGTACTTC.

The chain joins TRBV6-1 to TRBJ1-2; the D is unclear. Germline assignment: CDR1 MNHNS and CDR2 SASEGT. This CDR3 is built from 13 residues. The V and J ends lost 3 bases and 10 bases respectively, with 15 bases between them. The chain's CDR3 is CASSDQVLGAYTF. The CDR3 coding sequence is TGTGCCAGCAGTGATCAGGTATTGGGTGCCTACACCTTC.